The entry that follows covers one T cell receptor (beta chain) sequence. The data are from a study of OX40 agonist ivuxolimab in advanced cancers. V lost 6 bases, J lost 0 bases, and 12 bases lay in between. The length of the CDR3 is 15 residues. Germline V gene lookup returns CDR1 MNHEY and CDR2 SVGAGI. Sequencing was performed with immunoSEQ multiplex PCR; in TCRdb, only in-frame clones are kept and a portion is missing. Of about 21,000 clones listed, 85% to 90% are singletons. The sequenced sample was CD4+ or CD8+ T cells sorted from blood, obtained in a trial of the OX40 agonist ivuxolimab. This sequence joins TRBV6-5 and TRBJ2-1, with D uncertain. This clonotype originated in an adult with an advanced solid tumor such as melanoma, head and neck, liver or kidney cancer. The CDR3 protein is CASSLTESSYNEQFF. The CDR3 region has the DNA TGTGCCAGCAGCCTAACAGAGAGCTCCTACAATGAGCAGTTCTTC.